The present entry profiles one TCR beta chain with its context. Which antigen it targets is not known. Base-call qualities are not available, and no considerably larger clone is one nucleotide away. The cohort was made up of around 720 healthy bone marrow donors. At the time of sampling, all cohort members were nominally healthy, though unrecorded immune exposures were likely present. The donor was CMV seronegative and belonged to the group of 352 seronegative cohort members. A peripheral blood sample was collected from each donor, and TCR beta sequencing was performed on peripheral blood mononuclear cells. The Qiagen DNeasy Blood Extraction Kit was used to extract genomic DNA from the blood cell samples. Counted from cysteine to phenylalanine, this CDR3 has 15 amino acids. Only the CDR3 portion is preserved as DNA: 45 bases, with reading frame beginning at the first base. The V end gives up 6 bases and the J end 3 bases, leaving 6 bases in the junction not matched to a gene. The germline V gene yields SNHLY for CDR1 and FYNNEI for CDR2.

The library was built by means of the immunoSEQ multiplex PCR assay. For the multiplex PCR, a mixture combining 60 forward primers for TCR Vbeta segments and 13 reverse primers for TCR Jbeta segments was used. The CDR3 region of rearranged TCR beta genes was amplified from genomic DNA by a multiplex PCR assay. The amplified TCR beta libraries were sequenced on the Illumina HiSeq System as 87-base-pair reads. Under the source paper's analysis protocol: Across the 700 or so repertoires, a later analysis counted 78 million or so unique TCR beta chains, some 11 million of which were shared by at least two donors. Raw reads were error-corrected and collapsed into unique sequences with a nearest-neighbor algorithm that merged closely related sequences to remove PCR and sequencing errors. To assign V, D and J gene segments, CDR3 sequences were aligned to IMGT reference sequences. For a sequence to be retained, a match of at least six nucleotides was required to both a V gene segment and a J gene segment. A rearrangement was called productive if the CDR3 had no stop codons and remained in frame with V and J, and every other rearrangement was called non-productive. Following IMGT convention, CDR3 was defined as the stretch from the second conserved V-encoded cysteine to the conserved J-encoded phenylalanine. The earlier analysis of about 560 of the donors excluded any sequence lacking an unambiguous match to a single V gene segment. In an earlier analysis of some 590 of the donors, V segments were called functional above 56.7% productive rearrangements and were called segregating when the between-donor standard deviation exceeded 5%. To diagnose cytomegalovirus status from the catalog of TCR beta chain sequences, a statistical classification framework was built. A later analysis assigned V and J genes by comparing TCR nucleotide sequences with IMGT/GENE-DB human TR gene sequences. Using the TCRdist pipeline, a later analysis assigned CDR3 sequences along with most-parsimonious VDJ recombination scenarios. In a later analysis, each TCR beta chain was defined by its CDR3 amino acid sequence together with its V-gene family, and reads lacking a unique V-gene family were excluded. As a way to deal with suspected cross-contamination and a sequencing artifact, a later analysis dropped 640 or so nucleotide sequences that were highly shared and had low generation probability. In a later analysis, a clonal expansion index for each public chain was calculated from normalized within-repertoire ranks of inferred template counts. Generation probabilities in a later analysis came from a VDJ recombination model fitted to out-of-frame rearrangements, and those results were checked against IGoR. A later analysis scored TCR-TCR, TCR-HLA and TCR-CMV co-occurrence with hypergeometric tests, applying a repertoire-size bias correction to TCR pairs. To estimate false discovery rates, a later analysis permuted the HLA or CMV assignments 20 times. In a later analysis, co-occurring TCRs were grouped with DBSCAN, and TCRdist sequence similarity was added when clustering was performed within HLA-allele-positive subsets. Repertoires with fewer than 30,000 or more than 120,000 public chains were left out of co-occurrence clustering, as were about five repertoires with anomalous nucleotide sharing. TCRdb took over this immuneACCESS table, retaining in-frame rearrangements with V and J assigned. Such tables are incomplete; in checked studies, under half of the missing clones stem from an unresolved V gene, and the remainder is unexplained. The V and J calls and the clone size are those of that table, but D and trimming were determined from the DNA. The sample records 150,000 to 200,000 clones, 65% to 85% of which are singletons. The ten largest clones take up around 2% of the sample.

These data belong to a study of cytomegalovirus exposure and HLA in healthy donors (dated by TCRdb to between 2016 and 2019). The study in broad terms: In an earlier analysis of fewer than 750 of the donors, roughly 300 Gb of sequence data and 90 million to 130 million unique TCR beta sequences from about 179 million T cells were reported. Among 398 genotyped donors of the cohort, an average of about 240,000 unique TCR beta nucleotide sequences were sequenced per donor, roughly 20% of them non-productive. The later analysis used no new phenotypic data to find candidate immune exposures, relying instead on TCR beta sequences and their occurrence across donors. The study combined high-throughput TCR immunosequencing, statistical association of individual TCRs with disease status, and machine learning to predict cytomegalovirus infection status. An early release covering just under 650 HLA-typed donors comprised 250 to 350 gigabases of sequencing data and around 85 million unique TCR sequences. Typing coverage varied by locus: roughly 629-640 donors for A, B, C, DRB1 and DQB1; approximately 500 for DQA1; about 600 for DPA1; approximately 490 for DPB1. Using immunosequencing, the study profiled T cell repertoires from 500 to 800 subjects and related those repertoires to cytomegalovirus serostatus. The study aimed to test whether cataloging public T cell receptors could reveal signatures of past pathogen exposure. Donor age, sex, ethnicity and CMV serostatus were collected together with the repertoire data. A later analysis re-analyzed previously published TCR beta repertoires from hundreds of donors and added high-resolution HLA genotyping to study TCR occurrence patterns. Among the 398 genotyped donors, roughly 80% belonged to the genetic ancestry cluster associated with self-reported Caucasian donors. All discovery cohort repertoires had been generated on a single sequencing platform. HLA typing covered class I and class II loci at four-digit resolution. Several DR-DQ haplotypes were handled as single units for association and clustering because linkage in the cohort was strong. Genome-wide SNP genotypes for about 55% of the roughly 670 donors were used in a later genetic analysis, which treated that subset as a discovery cohort. To decide whether each TCR beta V gene segment behaved as functional or pseudogenic, an earlier analysis of nearly 600 of the donors relied on high-throughput TCR beta sequencing. Along with the roughly 610-subject first cohort, a separate validation cohort of approximately 110 different subjects was used. General findings and caveats noted by the study authors: Some IMGT-functional V segments, including TRBV6-2 and TRBV6-3, could not be distinguished by the 87-base-pair reads and were therefore excluded. In a later analysis, some 18,000 TCR beta sequences were associated with specific HLA alleles at a false discovery rate of 0.05. When HLA alleles, especially DR and DQ, strongly co-occurred, attributing TCR associations to individual alleles was difficult. In vitro tests confirmed that three of the cytomegalovirus-associated TCR beta chains recognize cytomegalovirus antigens. While some public TCRs were present in many individuals, most TCR sequences turned up only very rarely across donors. Several of the top co-occurrence clusters appeared to be linked to parvovirus B19, influenza, CMV and Epstein-Barr virus, according to a later analysis. Compared with the roughly 700-donor mean, donors in an Asian-associated ancestry cluster had fewer N-insertions in productive TCRs, according to a later genetic analysis. According to a later analysis, most CMV-associated TCR beta chains appeared to be HLA-restricted, and the HLA associations seemed to be driven largely by CMV exposure. Because HLA typing was unavailable for some donors at each locus, only the typed subset was used in association tests. A further reported finding was that TCR beta sequences accurately predicted the HLA-A and HLA-B alleles for most subjects in the first cohort. The study listed 164 TCR beta chains as associated with cytomegalovirus. Roughly uniform sequencing depth across donors was assumed in presence/absence analyses, although this assumption may not hold. In a later analysis, TCR association rates were found to vary across HLA loci, with the most associated TCRs seen for DRB1 alleles and the fewest for HLA-C alleles. In both the original and validation cohorts, the classifier was reported to diagnose cytomegalovirus status with high specificity and sensitivity. The authors suggested that the approach could potentially be extended to other disease states and immunological phenotypes. In this cohort, only TCR beta chains were sequenced, and detectable features were limited by the absence of alpha or paired-chain data. The sequencing pipeline was judged likely to have produced a cluster of highly shared sequence variants as a technical artifact. A later genetic analysis associated a missense DCLRE1C variant with V-gene and J-gene trimming of TCR beta chains, and an independent cohort replicated the association. In an earlier analysis of about 600 of the donors, most TCR beta V segments appeared in productive rearrangements about 87% or about 30% of the time, broadly matching IMGT annotations. Correlated functional status among segregating V segments might reflect linkage disequilibrium, but an unknown experimental factor could not be ruled out. In a later analysis, HLA-associated TCR beta chains showed more clonal expansion and lower generation probabilities than non-associated chains that were equally common. For the cohort, immune exposure information was limited to CMV serostatus. Because counts were too low, about 15 rarely observed V segments, including chromosome 9 orphons, were left out of the earlier analysis of about 620 of the donors.

Sequenced: PBMCs. This sequence originates from a man aged 18 to 29 in good health and CMV-seronegative. This sequence uses TRBV2 and TRBJ2-3, and TRBD1 matches 10 of the central bases. The CDR3 has the sequence CASSRGTGVTDTQYF. The DNA sequence is TGTGCCAGCAGCCGCGGGACAGGGGTTACAGATACGCAGTATTTT.